One sample yielded the 13 T cell receptor beta chains listed below, sequenced in a study of cytomegalovirus exposure and HLA in healthy donors. In the PCR, 60 Vbeta and 13 Jbeta primers were used. The protocol was immunoSEQ multiplex PCR, while the TCRdb copy is restricted to in-frame clones and leaves out a portion. The sample yields about 130,000 clones, roughly 10% seen once. Sequencing was performed on PBMCs. Receptor source: a woman aged 18-29 years in good health and CMV-seropositive.

About this clone: In the same sample, other DNA sequences code for this CDR3. CDR3 in amino acids: CATSREREKYEQYF. CDR3 bases: TGTGCCACCAGCAGGGAACGGGAAAAGTACGAGCAGTACTTC. The chain couples TRBV15 to TRBJ2-7; tentative D call: TRBD2 (5 bases). The CDR3 is 14 residues long. The V gene lost 3 bases and the J gene lost 4 bases, with 13 bases spanning the gap. Per germline, CDR1 LNHNV and CDR2 YYDKDF (reference sequence).

This clone has a handful of counts. The chain carries TRBV11-2 and TRBJ2-7, with a weak D call TRBD1 (5 bases). V lost 4 bases and J 3 bases, leaving 7 bases between the germline ends. Germline lookup yields CDR1 SGHAT and CDR2 FQNNGV. This CDR3 contains 12 residues. The CDR3 nucleotides are TGTGCCAGCAGCTCTCAGGGCTACGAGCAGTACTTC. Protein product: CASSSQGYEQYF.

The CDR3 DNA follows: TGTGCCAGCAGCTCTACAGGGGAATCCATCTACGAGCAGTACTTC. Protein: CASSSTGESIYEQYF. The gene calls are TRBV5-5 and TRBJ2-7, with TRBD1 identical over 7 bases. The CDR3 runs 15 residues. CDR1 SGHKS and CDR2 YYEKEE come from the germline V gene (reference sequence). With 3 bases clipped from V and 3 bases from J, the junction kept 9 bases outside the gene matches.

The CDR3 DNA reads TGTGCCAGCAGCTGGGGTTTGGGGGGCACTGAAGCTTTCTTT. It encodes CASSWGLGGTEAFF. The chain combines TRBV5-5 with TRBJ1-1; D perhaps matches TRBD1 (5 bases). V was pared by 3 bases and J by 4 bases, with 13 bases between. Germline CDR1 is SGHKS and CDR2 is YYEKEE (reference sequence). This CDR3 spans 14 amino acids.

The V and J genes are TRBV15 and TRBJ2-3; D unclear. CDR3 length: 15 amino acids. Germline assignment: CDR1 LNHNV and CDR2 YYDKDF (reference sequence). V was cut by 0 bases and J by 6 bases, with 13 bases left in between. CDR3 loop: CATSRDSKISDTQYF. CDR3 nucleotide sequence: TGTGCCACCAGCAGAGATAGTAAAATTTCGGATACGCAGTATTTT.

V gene TRBV5-1 combines with J gene TRBJ2-5; weak D call: TRBD2 (5 bases). Germline lookup yields CDR1 SGHRS and CDR2 YFSETQ. This CDR3 contains 16 residues. Deletions cut 0 bases from V and 5 bases from J, with 17 bases between. CDR3 in DNA: TGCGCCAGCAGCTTGGGCCTCGGTGAGGTAGCGGAGACCCAGTACTTC. The encoded protein is CASSLGLGEVAETQYF.

The chain joins TRBV27 to TRBJ2-7; D is perhaps TRBD2 (6 bases). This CDR3 comprises 14 residues. Per germline, CDR1 MNHEY and CDR2 SMNVEV (reference sequence). The ends were cut back, 3 bases at V and 4 bases at J, with 13 bases in the middle. CDR3 bases: TGTGCCAGCAGTTTCCAGCGGGCGGCGTACGAGCAGTACTTC. Translating gives CASSFQRAAYEQYF.

Only a few counts were recorded for this clone. CDR3 DNA sequence: TGTGCCAGCAGCCTATGGACAGGAGGCAGTAATGGCTACACCTTC. It encodes CASSLWTGGSNGYTF. The chain recombines TRBV14 with TRBJ1-2, with 7 bases matching TRBD1. Unmatched junction bases numbered 11, after V lost 4 bases and J lost 6 bases. Germline loops: CDR1 SGHDN, CDR2 FVKESK. This CDR3 is built from 15 residues.

This clone was counted a few times. The chain recombines TRBV19 with TRBJ1-1; TRBD1 matches at 8 bases. Per germline, CDR1 LNHDA and CDR2 SQIVND (reference sequence). V lost 8 bases and J lost 1; bases outside the gene matches: 21. This CDR3 region has 19 residues. CDR3 DNA sequence: TGTGCCAGTGCTAAAGAACGACGGACGGGACAGGAGTGGAACACTGAAGCTTTCTTT. Residues: CASAKERRTGQEWNTEAFF.

The genes are TRBV19 and TRBJ2-5; 9 nucleotides line up with TRBD1. This CDR3 has 16 amino acids. CDR1 and CDR2 (germline): LNHDA, SQIVND (reference sequence). J lost 2 bases, V lost 5 bases, and 9 bases had no gene match. CDR3 sequence reads: CASSDGTGQGQETQYF. Here the CDR3 DNA reads TGTGCCAGTAGTGATGGAACGGGACAGGGACAAGAGACCCAGTACTTC.

A few counts support this clone. The chain has TRBV28 and TRBJ1-1, with D perhaps TRBD1 (5 bases). V lost 6 bases and J lost 10, with 21 bases in between. The CDR3 covers 14 residues. Per germline, CDR1 MDHEN and CDR2 SYDVKM. In DNA, the CDR3 is TGTGCCAGCAGCCTCCTCGACAGTCCCTTTGGAGCTTTCTTT. Translation: CASSLLDSPFGAFF.

The chain carries TRBV30 and TRBJ2-5, with TRBD2 matching over 8 bases. The J call may be mistaken, given a closer DNA end match to TRBJ2-7. This CDR3 spans 14 amino acids. CDR1 and CDR2 from the germline V gene are GTSNPN and SVGIG (reference sequence). This chain's CDR3 is CAWSVGGVTYEQYF. Here the CDR3 DNA reads TGTGCCTGGAGTGTCGGGGGGGTAACCTACGAGCAGTACTTC.

This clone showed up just a few times. J is TRBJ2-6 and V is TRBV28; D remains unclear. The CDR3 is 16 amino acids. V was cut by 4 bases and J by 0 bases, with 10 bases left in between. Germline V gene data show CDR1 as MDHEN and CDR2 as SYDVKM. CDR3 coding DNA: TGTGCCAGCAGTTCTCCTACGAACTCTGGGGCCAACGTCCTGACTTTC. Its translation is CASSSPTNSGANVLTF.